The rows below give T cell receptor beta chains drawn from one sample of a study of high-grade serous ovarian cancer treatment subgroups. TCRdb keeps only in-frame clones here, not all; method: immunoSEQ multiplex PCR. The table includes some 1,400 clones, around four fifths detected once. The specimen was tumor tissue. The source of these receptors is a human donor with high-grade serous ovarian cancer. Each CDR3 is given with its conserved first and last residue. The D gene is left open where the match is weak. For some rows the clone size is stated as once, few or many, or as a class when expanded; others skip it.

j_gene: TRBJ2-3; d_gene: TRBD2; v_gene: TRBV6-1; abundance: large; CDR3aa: CASSTLAGEADTQYF; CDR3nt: TGTGCCAGCAGTACCCTAGCGGGGGAGGCAGATACGCAGTATTTT
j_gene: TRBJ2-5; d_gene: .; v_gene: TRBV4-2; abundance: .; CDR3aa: CASSQDRGGQETQYF; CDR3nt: TGTGCCAGCAGCCAAGACAGGGGGGGGCAAGAGACCCAGTACTTC
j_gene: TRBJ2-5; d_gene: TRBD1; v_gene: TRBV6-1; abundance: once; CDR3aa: CASSEVAGQGAGETQYF; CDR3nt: TGTGCCAGCAGTGAAGTCGCGGGACAGGGGGCGGGGGAGACCCAGTACTTC
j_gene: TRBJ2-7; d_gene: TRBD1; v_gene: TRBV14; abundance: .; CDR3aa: CASRWGQGADEQYF; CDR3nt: TGTGCCAGCAGGTGGGGACAGGGGGCCGACGAGCAGTACTTC
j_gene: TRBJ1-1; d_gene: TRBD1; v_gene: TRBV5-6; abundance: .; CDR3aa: CASSYRDRVLVEAFF; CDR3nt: TGTGCCAGCAGCTACCGGGACAGGGTTTTGGTTGAAGCTTTCTTT
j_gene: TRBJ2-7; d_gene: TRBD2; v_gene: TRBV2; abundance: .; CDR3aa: CASSGLAGGSYEQYF; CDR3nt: TGTGCCAGCAGTGGACTAGCGGGGGGCTCCTACGAGCAGTACTTC
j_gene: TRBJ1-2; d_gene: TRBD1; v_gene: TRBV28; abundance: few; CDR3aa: CASSLWGTGYGYTF; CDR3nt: TGTGCCAGCAGTTTATGGGGGACAGGGTATGGCTACACCTTC
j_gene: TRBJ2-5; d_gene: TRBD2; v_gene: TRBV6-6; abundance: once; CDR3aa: CASRRTSGTQETQYF; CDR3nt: TGTGCCAGCAGGAGGACTAGCGGGACCCAAGAGACCCAGTACTTC
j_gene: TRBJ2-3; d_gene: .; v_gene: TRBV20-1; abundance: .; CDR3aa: CSAVSTDTQYF; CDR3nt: TGCAGTGCGGTCAGCACAGATACGCAGTATTTT
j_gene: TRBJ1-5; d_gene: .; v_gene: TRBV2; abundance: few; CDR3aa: CARQGNQPQHF; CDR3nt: TGTGCCAGACAGGGAAATCAGCCCCAGCATTTT
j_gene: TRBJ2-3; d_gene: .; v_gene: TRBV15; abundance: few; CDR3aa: CATSRVDHGGHSTDTQYF; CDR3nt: TGTGCCACCAGCAGAGTTGACCACGGGGGACATAGCACAGATACGCAGTATTTT
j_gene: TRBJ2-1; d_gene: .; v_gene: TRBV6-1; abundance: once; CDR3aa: CASLSITNEQFF; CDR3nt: TGTGCCAGTCTCAGCATAACCAATGAGCAGTTCTTC
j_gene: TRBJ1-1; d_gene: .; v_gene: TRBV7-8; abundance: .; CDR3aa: CASSLVRGQGREAFF; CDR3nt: TGTGCCAGCAGCTTAGTGCGGGGCCAGGGGAGAGAAGCTTTCTTT
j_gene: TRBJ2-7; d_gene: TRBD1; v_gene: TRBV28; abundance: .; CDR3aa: CASSFGDRGYEQYF; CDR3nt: TGTGCCAGCAGTTTCGGGGACAGGGGGTACGAGCAGTACTTC
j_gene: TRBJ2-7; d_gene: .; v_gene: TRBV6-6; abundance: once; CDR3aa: CASSYSSGEQYF; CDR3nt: TGTGCCAGCAGTTACTCGTCGGGCGAGCAGTACTTC
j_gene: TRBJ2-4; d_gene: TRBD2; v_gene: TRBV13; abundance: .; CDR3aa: CASSSPGGGTPHEQYKNIQYF; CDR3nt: TGTGCCAGCAGCTCGCCTGGGGGGGGTACCCCTCATGAACAGTACAAAAACATTCAGTACTTC
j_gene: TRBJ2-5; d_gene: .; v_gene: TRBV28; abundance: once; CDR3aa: CASSFLVGGETQYF; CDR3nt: TGTGCCAGCAGTTTTTTAGTGGGTGGAGAGACCCAGTACTTC
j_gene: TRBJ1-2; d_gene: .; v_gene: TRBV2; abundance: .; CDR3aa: CASSVGGGYGYTF; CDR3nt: TGTGCCAGCAGTGTTGGGGGAGGATATGGCTACACCTTC
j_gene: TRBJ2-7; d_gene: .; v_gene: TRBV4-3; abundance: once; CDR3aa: CASSRNTGTGEQYF; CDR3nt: TGCGCCAGCAGCAGAAACACAGGGACGGGCGAGCAGTACTTC
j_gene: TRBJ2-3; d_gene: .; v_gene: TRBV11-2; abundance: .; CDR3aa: CASSSLGGREYF; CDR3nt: TGTGCCAGCAGCTCCCTAGGGGGGCGGGAGTATTTT
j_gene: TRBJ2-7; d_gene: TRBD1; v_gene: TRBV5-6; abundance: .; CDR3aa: CASVVTGAQSDYEQYF; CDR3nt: TGTGCCAGCGTCGTGACAGGGGCCCAAAGCGATTACGAGCAGTACTTC
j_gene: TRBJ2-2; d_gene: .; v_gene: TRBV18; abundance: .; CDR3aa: CASSPQDSPTGELFF; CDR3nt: TGTGCCAGCTCACCACAGGACAGTCCTACCGGGGAGCTGTTTTTT
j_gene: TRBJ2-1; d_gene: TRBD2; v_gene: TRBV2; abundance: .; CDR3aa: CASSEASGGFYNEQFF; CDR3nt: TGTGCCAGCAGTGAAGCCAGCGGGGGGTTCTACAATGAGCAGTTCTTC
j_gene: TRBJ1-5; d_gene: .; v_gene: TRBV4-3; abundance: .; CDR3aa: CASSQVRQGRQPQHF; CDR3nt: TGCGCCAGCAGCCAAGTACGGCAGGGCAGGCAGCCCCAGCATTTT
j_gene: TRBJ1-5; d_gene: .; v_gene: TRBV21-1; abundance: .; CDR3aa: CASSKVRDGDDNQPQHF; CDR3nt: TGTGCCAGCAGCAAAGTAAGGGATGGGGACGACAATCAGCCCCAGCATTTT
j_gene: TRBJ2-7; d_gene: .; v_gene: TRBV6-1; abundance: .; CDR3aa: CASSPSGTSYYEQYF; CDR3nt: TGTGCCAGCAGTCCTTCGGGGACAAGCTACTACGAGCAGTACTTC
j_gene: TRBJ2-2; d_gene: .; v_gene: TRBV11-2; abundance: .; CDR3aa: CASSWGQNTGELFF; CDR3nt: TGTGCCAGCAGCTGGGGCCAGAACACCGGGGAGCTGTTTTTT
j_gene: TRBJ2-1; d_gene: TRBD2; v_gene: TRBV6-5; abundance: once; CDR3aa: CASTVPGLHYNEQFF; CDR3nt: TGTGCCAGTACAGTACCGGGACTACACTACAATGAGCAGTTCTTC
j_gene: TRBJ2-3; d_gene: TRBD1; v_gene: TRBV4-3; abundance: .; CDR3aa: CASSQEDRGDADTQYF; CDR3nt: TGCGCCAGCAGCCAAGAAGACAGGGGAGACGCAGATACGCAGTATTTT
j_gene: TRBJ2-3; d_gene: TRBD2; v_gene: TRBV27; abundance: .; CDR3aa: CASSLLTSGSLSTDTQYF; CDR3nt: TGTGCCAGCAGTTTACTGACTAGCGGGAGCCTAAGCACAGATACGCAGTATTTT
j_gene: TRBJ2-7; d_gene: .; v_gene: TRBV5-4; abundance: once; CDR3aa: CASSLARNEQYF; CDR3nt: TGTGCCAGCAGCTTGGCCCGGAACGAGCAGTACTTC
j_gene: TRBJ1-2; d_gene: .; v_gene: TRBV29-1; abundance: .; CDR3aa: CSVDPGARGYTF; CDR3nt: TGCAGCGTTGATCCGGGGGCGCGAGGCTACACCTTC
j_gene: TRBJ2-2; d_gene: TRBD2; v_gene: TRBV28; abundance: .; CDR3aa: CASSRTSASGELFF; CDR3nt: TGTGCCAGCAGCCGGACTAGCGCGTCCGGGGAGCTGTTTTTT
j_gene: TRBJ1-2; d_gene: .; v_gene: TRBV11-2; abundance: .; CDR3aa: CASSLQVRDGKIYGYTF; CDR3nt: TGTGCCAGCAGCTTGCAAGTCAGAGACGGAAAGATCTATGGCTACACCTTC
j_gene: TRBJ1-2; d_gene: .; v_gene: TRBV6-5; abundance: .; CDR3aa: CASSPNTYYGNTF; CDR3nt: TGTGCCAGCAGTCCCAACACCTACTATGGCAACACCTTC
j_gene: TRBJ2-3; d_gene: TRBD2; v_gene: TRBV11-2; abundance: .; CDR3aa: CASRSGAGGVTDTQYF; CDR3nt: TGTGCCAGCAGATCCGGAGCCGGGGGGGTCACAGATACGCAGTATTTT
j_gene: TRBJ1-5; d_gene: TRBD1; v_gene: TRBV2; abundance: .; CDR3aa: CASSETGVGNQPQHF; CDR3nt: TGTGCCAGCAGTGAAACAGGGGTCGGCAATCAGCCCCAGCATTTT
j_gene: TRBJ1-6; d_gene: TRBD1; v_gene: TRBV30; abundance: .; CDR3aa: CAWSAGQDNSPLHF; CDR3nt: TGTGCCTGGAGCGCGGGACAGGATAATTCACCCCTCCACTTT
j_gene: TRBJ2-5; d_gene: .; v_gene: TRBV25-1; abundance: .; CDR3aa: CASSAAGQVEGETQYF; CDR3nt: TGTGCCAGCAGTGCAGCGGGACAGGTGGAGGGGGAGACCCAGTACTTC
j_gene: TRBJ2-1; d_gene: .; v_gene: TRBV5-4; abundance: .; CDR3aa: CASSLRFREQFF; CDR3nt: TGTGCCAGCAGCTTGAGGTTCCGGGAGCAGTTCTTC
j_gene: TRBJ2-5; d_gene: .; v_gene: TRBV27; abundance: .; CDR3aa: CASSFSGETQYF; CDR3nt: TGTGCCAGCTCCTTCTCGGGGGAGACCCAGTACTTC
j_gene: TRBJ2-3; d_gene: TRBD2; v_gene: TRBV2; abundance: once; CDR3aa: CASSAVGTSGGAYF; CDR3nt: TGTGCCAGCAGTGCCGTCGGAACGAGCGGGGGGGCCTATTTT